This section outlines one T cell receptor (beta chain) sequence together with its context. Its matching antigen is unknown. Sequencing targeted expressed TCRB transcripts, as all isolated RNA had been reverse transcribed. This table comes from immunoSEQ multiplex PCR, and its TCRdb copy is limited to in-frame clones, with some not included. Here the sample spans around 160,000 clones, about 51% being singletons. These data belong to a study of beta chain features in type 1 diabetes. Study results and caveats: For patients, the naive, central memory and Treg TCRB repertoires appeared more alike than for healthy donors. Type 1 diabetes patients had moderately but significantly shorter TCRB CDR3s in all four CD4+ subsets.

V trimming: 6 bases; J trimming: 7 bases; junction bases outside the gene matches: 11. This CDR3 comprises 15 residues. Germline V CDR1 and CDR2: MNHNY, SVGAGI (reference sequence). Sequencing used Tregs from blood. The sequence came from a man younger than 35 in good health. The chain carries TRBV6-6 and TRBJ2-1, with 8 bases that match TRBD2. DNA for the CDR3: TGTGCCAGCAGCCTCGGGAGGGCCATGGGTAATGAGCAGTTCTTC. Protein sequence: CASSLGRAMGNEQFF.